Presented here are 15 T cell receptor beta chains from one specimen sequenced in a study of cytomegalovirus exposure and HLA in healthy donors. Amplification used 60 Vbeta primers and 13 Jbeta primers. This table comes from immunoSEQ multiplex PCR, and its TCRdb copy is limited to in-frame clones, with some not included. The table shows around 110,000 clones, with roughly 79% occurring only once. Sequencing used PBMCs. The receptors were gathered from a woman aged 18-30 years in good health and CMV-seronegative.

This clone appeared a few times. This chain connects TRBV10-3 to TRBJ1-1; D gene unclear. The CDR3 is made up of 13 amino acids. Trimming took off 5 bases at V and 8 bases at J, with 15 bases between the two ends. Germline CDR1 and CDR2: ENHRY and SYGVKD. CDR3 sequence: CAISKQQAQEAFF. CDR3 DNA: TGTGCCATCAGTAAGCAGCAGGCCCAAGAAGCTTTCTTT.

The rearrangement links TRBV25-1 to TRBJ2-3; tentatively, D is TRBD1 (6 bases). Germline V lookup: CDR1 MGHDK, CDR2 SYGVNS. Trimming took 3 bases from V and 6 from J, leaving 13 bases between them. This CDR3 has 14 amino acids. CDR3 nucleotides: TGTGCCAGCAGTGATTTTACAGGGTCCGATACGCAGTATTTT. The encoded protein is CASSDFTGSDTQYF.

This sequence joins TRBV9 and TRBJ2-3; weak D call: TRBD2 (6 bases). Germline V CDR1 and CDR2: SGDLS, YYNGEE. Trimming left V 7 bases short and J 1 base short, with 19 bases between. The CDR3 contains 16 residues. Here the CDR3 reads CASGRDLGVGTDTQYF. The CDR3, as DNA: TGTGCCAGCGGGCGGGATTTGGGGGTGGGCACAGATACGCAGTATTTT.

The DNA of the CDR3 is TGTGCCGGCGAGACATCACAGAACTCCTACGAGCAGTACTTC. Encoded protein: CAGETSQNSYEQYF. V usage is TRBV28 and J usage is TRBJ2-7, with D unclear. The CDR3 is 14 residues long. V was clipped by 11 bases and J by 0 bases, with 17 bases between them. Germline V lookup: CDR1 MDHEN, CDR2 SYDVKM.

The chain couples TRBV28 to TRBJ1-5; possibly TRBD1 for D (5 bases). In germline, CDR1 is MDHEN, CDR2 SYDVKM. Trimming left V 3 bases short and J 2 bases short, with 14 bases between. The CDR3 is 16 amino acids. The CDR3 coding sequence is TGTGCCAGCAGTTTGGGACTAGGGCTCCGCAATCAGCCCCAGCATTTT. This codes for CASSLGLGLRNQPQHF.

The table lists this clone with a few counts. The chain employs TRBV13 and TRBJ1-1; 11 bases align to TRBD1. The CDR3 extends over 16 amino acids. The junction had 5 bases not matched to a gene; V was cut back by 0 bases and J by 5 bases. Germline CDR1 is PRHDT and CDR2 is FYEKMQ (reference sequence). DNA of the CDR3: TGTGCCAGCAGCTTAGGATTTGGGACAGGGGGGACTGAAGCTTTCTTT. Translation: CASSLGFGTGGTEAFF.

V is TRBV2 and J is TRBJ1-3; D gene unclear. From germline, CDR1 is SNHLY and CDR2 FYNNEI. V lost 2 bases and J 0 bases, leaving 5 bases between the germline ends. The CDR3 is 14 residues long. The CDR3 coding sequence is TGTGCCAGCAGTGAACTGAGCTCTGGAAACACCATATATTTT. Encoded protein: CASSELSSGNTIYF.

The chain is built from TRBV4-1 and TRBJ2-2, with 7 bases aligning to TRBD1. Germline V gene sequence: CDR1 MGHRA, CDR2 YSYEKL. The CDR3 runs 17 residues. J lost 2 bases, V lost 1 base, and 7 bases had no gene match. CDR3 in amino acids: CASSQGDRPFNTGELFF. The CDR3 region has the DNA TGCGCCAGCAGCCAAGGGGACAGACCCTTCAACACCGGGGAGCTGTTTTTT.

In its sample, this clone was seen a few times. The genes are TRBV6-6 and TRBJ1-6; D remains unclear. CDR1 MNHNY and CDR2 SVGAGI come from the germline V gene (reference sequence). Trimming pared 6 bases from V and 0 bases from J, leaving 12 bases between. This CDR3 has 16 amino acids. This chain's CDR3 is CASRPERDSYNSPLHF. The CDR3 nucleotides are TGTGCCAGCAGGCCCGAGAGGGACTCCTATAATTCACCCCTCCACTTT.

In nucleotides, the CDR3 is TGTGCCAGTACAGGGGGCTTCTCTGGAAACACCATATATTTT. This codes for CASTGGFSGNTIYF. This chain connects TRBV6-1 to TRBJ1-3; TRBD1 agrees at 9 bases. V shed 9 bases and J 0 bases; nucleotides not matched to a gene: 3. This CDR3 has 14 amino acids. From germline, CDR1 is MNHNS and CDR2 SASEGT.

This clone was seen a handful of times. The V gene is TRBV6-5, the J gene TRBJ1-1; the match to TRBD1 covers 12 bases. This CDR3 contains 14 residues. Per germline, CDR1 MNHEY and CDR2 SVGAGI. With V trimmed by 1 base and J by 11 bases, 5 bases remained unmatched. The CDR3 loop reads CASSYLGQGAGAFF. The CDR3 DNA follows: TGTGCCAGCAGTTACTTGGGACAGGGGGCTGGGGCTTTCTTT.

The chain joins TRBV29-1 to TRBJ2-2; a possible D gene is TRBD1 (6 bases). The V gene lost 6 bases and the J gene lost 6 bases, with 11 bases spanning the gap. The CDR3 consists of 12 residues. The V gene's germline CDR1 is SQVTM and CDR2 ANQGSEA. The chain's CDR3 is CSVGTSSGELFF. DNA for the CDR3: TGCAGCGTGGGGACAAGTTCCGGGGAGCTGTTTTTT.

The rearrangement links TRBV15 to TRBJ2-5; D gene uncertain. The CDR3 extends over 14 amino acids. The germline gives CDR1 LNHNV, CDR2 YYDKDF (reference sequence). V was pared by 1 base and J by 4 bases, with 10 bases between. CDR3 in amino acids: CATSRGLALETQYF. CDR3 in DNA: TGTGCCACCAGCAGAGGACTTGCACTAGAGACCCAGTACTTC.

The chain uses TRBV7-9 and TRBJ2-3; TRBD2 matches at 9 bases. Per the germline V gene, CDR1 is SEHNR and CDR2 is FQNEAQ (reference sequence). This CDR3 contains 17 residues. J gave up 2 bases and V 5 bases, and 11 bases lay outside the gene matches. CDR3 residues: CASSPPGTSRITDTQYF. CDR3 bases: TGTGCCAGCAGCCCCCCCGGGACTAGCAGGATCACAGATACGCAGTATTTT.

This chain joins TRBV30 and TRBJ1-1; 9 nucleotides line up with TRBD1. Trimming cost V 3 bases and J 4 bases; bases outside gene matches: 6. Germline V gene data show CDR1 as GTSNPN and CDR2 as SVGIG (reference sequence). CDR3 length: 14 amino acids. CDR3 protein: CAWRVTGGGTEAFF. CDR3 in DNA: TGTGCCTGGAGGGTGACAGGGGGAGGCACTGAAGCTTTCTTT.